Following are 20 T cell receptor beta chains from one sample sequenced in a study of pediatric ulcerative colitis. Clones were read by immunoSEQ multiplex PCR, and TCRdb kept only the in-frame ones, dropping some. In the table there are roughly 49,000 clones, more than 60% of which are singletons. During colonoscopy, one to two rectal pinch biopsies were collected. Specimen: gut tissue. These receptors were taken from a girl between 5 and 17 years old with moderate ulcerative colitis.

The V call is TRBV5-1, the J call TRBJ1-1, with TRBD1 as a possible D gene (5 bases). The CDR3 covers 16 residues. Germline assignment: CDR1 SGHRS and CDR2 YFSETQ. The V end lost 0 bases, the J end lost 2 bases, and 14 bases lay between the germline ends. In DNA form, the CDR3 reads TGCGCCAGCAGCTTGGTACGGGGACGGACTAACACTGAAGCTTTCTTT. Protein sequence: CASSLVRGRTNTEAFF.

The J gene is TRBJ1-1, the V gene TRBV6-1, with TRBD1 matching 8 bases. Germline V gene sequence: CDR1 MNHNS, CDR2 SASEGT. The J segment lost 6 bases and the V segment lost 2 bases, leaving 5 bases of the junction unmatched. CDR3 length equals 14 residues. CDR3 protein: CASSERDRGAEAFF. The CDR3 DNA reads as TGTGCCAGCAGTGAACGTGACAGGGGCGCTGAAGCTTTCTTT.

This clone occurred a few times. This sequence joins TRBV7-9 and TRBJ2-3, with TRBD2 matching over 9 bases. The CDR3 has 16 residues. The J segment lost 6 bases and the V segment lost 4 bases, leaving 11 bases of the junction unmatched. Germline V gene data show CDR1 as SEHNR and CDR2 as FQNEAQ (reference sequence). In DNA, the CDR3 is TGTGCCAGCAGCTGGGGATTTAGCGGGAGTGGGGATACGCAGTATTTT. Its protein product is CASSWGFSGSGDTQYF.

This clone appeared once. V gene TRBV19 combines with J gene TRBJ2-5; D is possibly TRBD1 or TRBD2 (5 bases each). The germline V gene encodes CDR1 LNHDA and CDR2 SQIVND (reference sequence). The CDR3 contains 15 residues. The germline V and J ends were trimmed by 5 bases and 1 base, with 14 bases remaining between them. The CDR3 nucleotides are TGTGCCAGTAGTCCCAGGGCTCGGGGCCAAGAGACCCAGTACTTC. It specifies CASSPRARGQETQYF.

CDR3 sequence (DNA): TGTGCCAGCAGCTTAGGAACAGGGTGGGAGACCCAGTACTTC. This translates into CASSLGTGWETQYF. The rearrangement uses TRBV11-2 and TRBJ2-5; tentative D call: TRBD1 (6 bases). V gave up 1 base and J gave up 5 bases, with 11 bases separating them. The CDR3 totals 14 residues. Germline-derived CDR1 and CDR2 are SGHAT and FQNNGV.

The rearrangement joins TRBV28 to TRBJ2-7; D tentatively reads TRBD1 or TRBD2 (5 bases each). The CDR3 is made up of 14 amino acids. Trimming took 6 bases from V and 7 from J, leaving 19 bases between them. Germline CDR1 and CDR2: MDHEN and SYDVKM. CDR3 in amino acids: CASRDAGTPREQYF. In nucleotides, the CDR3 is TGTGCCAGCAGGGACGCCGGGACCCCAAGAGAGCAGTACTTC. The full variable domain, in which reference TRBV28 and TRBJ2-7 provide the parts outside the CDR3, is DVKVTQSSRYLVKRTGEKVFLECVQDMDHENMFWYRQDPGLGLRLIYFSYDVKMKEKGDIPEGYSVSREKKERFSLILESASTNQTSMYLCASRDAGTPREQYFGPGTRLTVT.

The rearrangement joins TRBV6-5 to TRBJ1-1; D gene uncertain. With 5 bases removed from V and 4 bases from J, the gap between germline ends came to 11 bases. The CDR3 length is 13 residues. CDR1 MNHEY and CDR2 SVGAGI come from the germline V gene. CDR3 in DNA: TGTGCCAGCAGTAGAGTCTGGGGCACTGAAGCTTTCTTT. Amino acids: CASSRVWGTEAFF.

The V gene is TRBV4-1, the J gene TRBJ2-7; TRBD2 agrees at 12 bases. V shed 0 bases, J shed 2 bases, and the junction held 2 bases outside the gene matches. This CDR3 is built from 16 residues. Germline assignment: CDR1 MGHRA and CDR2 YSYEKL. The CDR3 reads CASSQELAGGTYEQYF. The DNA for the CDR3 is TGCGCCAGCAGCCAAGAACTAGCGGGGGGAACCTACGAGCAGTACTTC.

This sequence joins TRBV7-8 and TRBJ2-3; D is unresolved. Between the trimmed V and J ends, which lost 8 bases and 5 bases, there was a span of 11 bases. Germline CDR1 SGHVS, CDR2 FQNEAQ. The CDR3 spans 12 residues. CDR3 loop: CASRLPGDTQYF. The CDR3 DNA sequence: TGTGCCAGCCGATTACCAGGAGATACGCAGTATTTT.

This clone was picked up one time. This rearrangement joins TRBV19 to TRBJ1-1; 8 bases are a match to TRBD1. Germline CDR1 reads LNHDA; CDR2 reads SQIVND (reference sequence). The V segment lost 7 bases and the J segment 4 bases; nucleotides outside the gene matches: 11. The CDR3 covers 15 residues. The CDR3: CASTPRQGAGTEAFF. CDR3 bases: TGTGCCAGTACGCCTCGGCAGGGGGCCGGCACTGAAGCTTTCTTT.

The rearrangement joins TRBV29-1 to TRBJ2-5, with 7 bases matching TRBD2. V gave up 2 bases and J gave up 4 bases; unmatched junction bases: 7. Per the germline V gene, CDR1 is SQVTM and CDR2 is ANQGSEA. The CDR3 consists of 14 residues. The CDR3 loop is CSVEMGAGTETQYF. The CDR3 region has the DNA TGCAGCGTTGAAATGGGAGCGGGAACAGAGACCCAGTACTTC.

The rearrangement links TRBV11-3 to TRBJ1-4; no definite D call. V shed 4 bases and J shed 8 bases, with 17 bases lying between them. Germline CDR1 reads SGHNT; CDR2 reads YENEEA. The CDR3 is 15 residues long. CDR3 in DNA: TGTGCCAGCAGCTCCTCGGCAGGTCCCTTCGAAAAACTGTTTTTT. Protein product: CASSSSAGPFEKLFF. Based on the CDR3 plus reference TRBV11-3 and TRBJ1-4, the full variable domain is EAGVVQSPRYKIIEKKQPVAFWCNPISGHNTLYWYLQNLGQGPELLIRYENEEAVDDSQLPKDRFSAERLKGVDSTLKIQPAELGDSAVYLCASSSSAGPFEKLFFGSGTQLSVL.

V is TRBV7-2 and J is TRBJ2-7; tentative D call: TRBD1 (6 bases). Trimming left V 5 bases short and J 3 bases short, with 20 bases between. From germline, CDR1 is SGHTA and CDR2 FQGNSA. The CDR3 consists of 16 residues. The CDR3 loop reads CASSQGAETGYYEQYF. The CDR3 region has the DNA TGTGCCAGCAGCCAAGGGGCTGAGACAGGATACTACGAGCAGTACTTC.

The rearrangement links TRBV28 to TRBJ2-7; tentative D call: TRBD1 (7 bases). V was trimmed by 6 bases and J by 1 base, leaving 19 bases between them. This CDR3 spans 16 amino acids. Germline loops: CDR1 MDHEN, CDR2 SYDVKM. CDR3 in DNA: TGTGCCAGCAGGTCTGGAGGACAGGAGGGTTCCTACGAGCAGTACTTC. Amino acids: CASRSGGQEGSYEQYF.

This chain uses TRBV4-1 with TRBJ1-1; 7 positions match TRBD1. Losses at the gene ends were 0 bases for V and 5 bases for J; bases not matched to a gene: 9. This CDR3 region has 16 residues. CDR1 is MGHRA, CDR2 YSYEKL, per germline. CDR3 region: CASSQEGRQGGTEAFF. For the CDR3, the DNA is TGCGCCAGCAGCCAAGAGGGGAGACAGGGAGGAACTGAAGCTTTCTTT.

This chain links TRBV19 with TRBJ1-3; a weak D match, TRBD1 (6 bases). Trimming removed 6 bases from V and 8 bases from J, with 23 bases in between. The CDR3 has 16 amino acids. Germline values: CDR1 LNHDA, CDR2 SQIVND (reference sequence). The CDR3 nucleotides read TGTGCCAGTAGACAAACGACCGGGACACCTGGGGACACCATATATTTT. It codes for CASRQTTGTPGDTIYF.

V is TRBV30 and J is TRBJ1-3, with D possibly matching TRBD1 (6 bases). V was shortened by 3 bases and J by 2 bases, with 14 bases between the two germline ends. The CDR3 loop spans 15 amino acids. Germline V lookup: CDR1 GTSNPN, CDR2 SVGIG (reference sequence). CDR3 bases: TGTGCCTGGAGGTCAGGGGCTGTAGCTGGAAACACCATATATTTT. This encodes CAWRSGAVAGNTIYF.

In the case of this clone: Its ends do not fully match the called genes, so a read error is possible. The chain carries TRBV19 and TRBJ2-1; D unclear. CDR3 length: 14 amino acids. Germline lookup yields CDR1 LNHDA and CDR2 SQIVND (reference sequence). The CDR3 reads CASSQRLSNNEQFF. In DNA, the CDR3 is TGTGCCAGTAGCCAAAGACTCTCCAACAATGAGCAGTTCTTC.

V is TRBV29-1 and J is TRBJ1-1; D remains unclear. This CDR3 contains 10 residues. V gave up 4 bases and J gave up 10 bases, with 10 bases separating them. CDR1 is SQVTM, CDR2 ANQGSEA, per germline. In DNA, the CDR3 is TGCAGCGTTGTTCTCCTAGGAGCTTTCTTT. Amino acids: CSVVLLGAFF.

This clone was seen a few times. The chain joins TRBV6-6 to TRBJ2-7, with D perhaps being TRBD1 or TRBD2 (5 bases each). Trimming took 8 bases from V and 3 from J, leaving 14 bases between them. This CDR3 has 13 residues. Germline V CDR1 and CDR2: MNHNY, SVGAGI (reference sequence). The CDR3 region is CASGGTVNYEQYF. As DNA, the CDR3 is TGTGCCAGCGGGGGAACAGTGAACTACGAGCAGTACTTC.